The next 25 T cell receptor beta chains were all read from a single sample in a study of control samples from healthy donors and cancer patients. The table came from immunoSEQ multiplex PCR; TCRdb's copy has only in-frame clones and leaves some out. The table records some 79,000 clones, over 75% of them present only once. Specimen: blood. The receptors here all came from a woman in her 50s in good health.

This chain joins TRBV28 and TRBJ2-1; TRBD2 might be the D (6 bases). The CDR3 has 13 residues. Trimming cost V 11 bases and J 6 bases, with 17 bases left between them. Germline CDR1 and CDR2: MDHEN and SYDVKM. The CDR3 loop is CACTGGEGNEQFF. For the CDR3, the DNA is TGTGCCTGTACCGGGGGAGAGGGCAATGAGCAGTTCTTC.

The V and J genes are TRBV28 and TRBJ2-7; D ambiguous. Trimming removed 4 bases from V and 2 bases from J, with 9 bases in between. This CDR3 has 13 residues. The germline CDR1 and CDR2 sequences are MDHEN and SYDVKM. In nucleotides, the CDR3 is TGTGCCAGCAGTTACAGTCATACCTACGAGCAGTACTTC. This gives the protein CASSYSHTYEQYF.

This rearrangement joins TRBV5-1 to TRBJ1-1, with no clear D. The ends were cut back, 0 bases at V and 0 bases at J, with 6 bases in the middle. CDR3 length equals 14 residues. Germline loops: CDR1 SGHRS, CDR2 YFSETQ. For the CDR3, the DNA is TGCGCCAGCAGCTTGGACGTACTGAACACTGAAGCTTTCTTT. Translated, it gives CASSLDVLNTEAFF.

The rearrangement links TRBV7-9 to TRBJ2-1; 7 positions agree with TRBD1. V was pared by 2 bases and J by 7 bases, with 2 bases of the junction left unmatched. The length of the CDR3 is 13 residues. CDR1 is SEHNR and CDR2 is FQNEAQ in the germline V gene (reference sequence). The chain's CDR3 is CASSLTGENEQFF. CDR3 in DNA: TGTGCCAGCAGCTTAACAGGGGAGAATGAGCAGTTCTTC.

This chain uses TRBV12-5 with TRBJ2-1; weak D call: TRBD2 (5 bases). Germline CDR1 and CDR2: LGHNT and FRNRAP. The CDR3 totals 12 residues. V shed 0 bases and J shed 8 bases, with 5 bases lying between them. The CDR3 reads CASGLVRDEQFF. CDR3 sequence (DNA): TGTGCTAGTGGTTTGGTGAGGGATGAGCAGTTCTTC.

The chain carries TRBV4-1 and TRBJ2-4, with D tentatively TRBD1 or TRBD2 (5 bases each). The CDR3 has 15 residues. Per the germline V gene, CDR1 is MGHRA and CDR2 is YSYEKL. Deletions cut 1 base from V and 7 bases from J, with 14 bases between. Written as DNA, the CDR3 is TGCGCCAGCAGCCAAGGGGCAGGGAGTACGAACATTCAGTACTTC. The encoded protein is CASSQGAGSTNIQYF.

Only one count was recorded for this clone. V gene TRBV7-9 combines with J gene TRBJ1-4; D possibly corresponds to TRBD1 (5 bases). Germline CDR1 SEHNR, CDR2 FQNEAQ (reference sequence). The CDR3 has 14 amino acids. Trimming shortened V by 1 base and J by 8 bases, and 11 bases separated the two germline ends. CDR3 DNA sequence: TGTGCCAGCAGCTTAGTGGGGGGTGGAGAAAAACTGTTTTTT. Translated: CASSLVGGGEKLFF.

The V call is TRBV10-3, the J call TRBJ2-3; TRBD2 matches 11 bases. From germline, CDR1 is ENHRY and CDR2 SYGVKD. The V gene end was trimmed by 4 bases and the J gene end by 1 base; junction bases not matched to a gene: 4. The CDR3 loop spans 16 amino acids. The CDR3 sequence: CAISGSGRAGTDTQYF. The CDR3 nucleotides read TGTGCCATCAGTGGTAGCGGGAGGGCCGGCACAGATACGCAGTATTTT.

V is TRBV21-1 and J is TRBJ2-1; the tabulated D call, TRBD2, remains unverified against the DNA. TRBV21-1 has pseudogene status. The CDR3 spans 19 residues. The CDR3 DNA reads as TGTGCCAGCAGCAAAGGGGGGGGACTAAGCGGTAACTCCTACAATGAGCAGTTCTTC. Residues: CASSKGGGLSGNSYNEQFF.

The chain links TRBV5-1 to TRBJ2-7, with no clear D. V was clipped by 3 bases and J by 2 bases, with 9 bases between them. Germline V CDR1 and CDR2: SGHRS, YFSETQ. The CDR3 is 13 amino acids. The DNA for the CDR3 is TGCGCCAGCAGCTCGGCCAGGACCTACGAGCAGTACTTC. It translates to CASSSARTYEQYF.

CDR3 in DNA: TGTGCCAGCAGTTTGACACCGTACAATGAGCAGTTCTTC. This codes for CASSLTPYNEQFF. The J gene is TRBJ2-1, the V gene TRBV27; D unclear. V was trimmed by 3 bases and J by 4 bases, leaving 7 bases between them. The V gene's germline CDR1 is MNHEY and CDR2 SMNVEV (reference sequence). The CDR3 loop spans 13 amino acids.

This rearrangement joins TRBV6-1 to TRBJ1-5; D remains unclear. Trimming removed 1 base at V and 5 bases at J, with 0 bases between. CDR3 size: 11 residues. Germline lookup yields CDR1 MNHNS and CDR2 SASEGT. CDR3 loop: CASSEDQPQHF. CDR3 sequence (DNA): TGTGCCAGCAGTGAAGATCAGCCCCAGCATTTT.

The chain links TRBV18 to TRBJ1-2, with D perhaps TRBD1 (5 bases). Per germline, CDR1 KGHSH and CDR2 LQKENI. CDR3 length equals 12 residues. V lost 4 bases, J lost 8 bases, and 11 bases lay in between. CDR3 sequence: CASSLKGQGYTF. The DNA of the CDR3 is TGTGCCAGCTCACTAAAGGGGCAAGGCTACACCTTC.

The rearrangement links TRBV2 to TRBJ2-3; D might be TRBD2 (6 bases). The V gene's germline CDR1 is SNHLY and CDR2 FYNNEI. The CDR3 has 16 amino acids. Between the trimmed V and J ends, which lost 6 bases and 1 base, there was a span of 17 bases. CDR3 bases: TGTGCCAGCAGCCACCCCTTCCCGGGAGGCACAGATACGCAGTATTTT. Translated, it gives CASSHPFPGGTDTQYF. The full variable domain, its missing parts supplied by reference TRBV2 and TRBJ2-3, is EPEVTQTPSHQVTQMGQEVILRCVPISNHLYFYWYRQILGQKVEFLVSFYNNEISEKSEIFDDQFSVERPDGSNFTLKIRSTKLEDSAMYFCASSHPFPGGTDTQYFGPGTRLTVL.

This clone was counted a single time. The chain combines TRBV6-6 with TRBJ2-7; the D is unclear. CDR1 MNHNY and CDR2 SVGAGI come from the germline V gene (reference sequence). The V gene lost 5 bases and the J gene lost 3 bases, with 11 bases spanning the gap. The CDR3 is 13 amino acids. The CDR3 loop is CASSHGPDYEQYF. CDR3 nucleotides: TGTGCCAGCAGTCACGGACCGGACTACGAGCAGTACTTC.

The rearrangement links TRBV19 to TRBJ2-1, with D unresolved. The CDR3 spans 14 residues. V gave up 5 bases and J gave up 9 bases, with 17 bases separating them. Germline V gene lookup returns CDR1 LNHDA and CDR2 SQIVND (reference sequence). The CDR3 DNA sequence: TGTGCCAGTAGTTCAACCATAGTGGTGGGTGAGCAGTTCTTC. Protein: CASSSTIVVGEQFF.

This chain uses TRBV9 with TRBJ1-4; 9 bases are a match to TRBD1. The J segment lost 7 bases and the V segment lost 3 bases, leaving 10 bases of the junction unmatched. The CDR3 is 16 residues long. Per germline, CDR1 SGDLS and CDR2 YYNGEE. The CDR3 protein is CASSARGVQGAEKLFF. In nucleotides, the CDR3 is TGTGCCAGCAGCGCCCGGGGGGTACAGGGGGCTGAAAAACTGTTTTTT.

This chain links TRBV6-1 with TRBJ2-3; 9 bases are a match to TRBD2. V shed 4 bases and J 6 bases; nucleotides not matched to a gene: 14. This CDR3 is 17 amino acids long. CDR1 and CDR2 from the germline V gene are MNHNS and SASEGT. The CDR3 loop reads CASSGTRGGRATDTQYF. In nucleotides, the CDR3 is TGTGCCAGCAGTGGGACTAGAGGCGGGAGGGCCACGGATACGCAGTATTTT.

This chain uses TRBV6-5 with TRBJ1-1; TRBD1 might be the D (6 bases). Per the germline V gene, CDR1 is MNHEY and CDR2 is SVGAGI. The CDR3 sequence is 16 residues long. V lost 2 bases and J lost 2, with 15 bases in between. The CDR3 protein is CASSYGWTVSNTEAFF. The CDR3 DNA sequence: TGTGCCAGCAGTTACGGATGGACAGTCTCCAACACTGAAGCTTTCTTT.

The V call is TRBV30, the J call TRBJ2-6, with TRBD1 identical over 7 bases. In germline, CDR1 is GTSNPN, CDR2 SVGIG (reference sequence). This CDR3 spans 16 amino acids. The V gene end was trimmed by 4 bases and the J gene end by 2 bases; junction bases not matched to a gene: 8. The CDR3 here is CAWTRGRGPGANVLTF. The CDR3 DNA reads as TGTGCCTGGACAAGGGGGCGCGGCCCTGGGGCCAACGTCCTGACTTTC.

This chain uses TRBV3-1 (or the pseudogene TRBV3-2) with TRBJ2-7; possible D gene TRBD2, 5 bases. CDR3 size: 12 residues. Germline V gene data show CDR1 as LGHDT and CDR2 as YNNKEL (reference sequence). Trimming pared 4 bases from V and 7 bases from J, leaving 11 bases between. DNA of the CDR3: TGTGCCAGCAGCCGGGCCCAGCGGGAGCAGTACTTC. Amino acids: CASSRAQREQYF.

The V gene is TRBV7-3, the J gene TRBJ1-5; D may be TRBD1 (6 bases). V was shortened by 1 base and J by 7 bases, with 8 bases between the two germline ends. Germline CDR1 is SGHTA and CDR2 is FQGTGA. The CDR3 contains 13 residues. Written as DNA, the CDR3 is TGTGCCAGCAGCTTAAACAGGGAGCAGCCCCAGCATTTT. Translation: CASSLNREQPQHF.

The V and J genes are TRBV5-1 and TRBJ2-5; 8 positions agree with TRBD2. Germline assignment: CDR1 SGHRS and CDR2 YFSETQ. This CDR3 has 13 residues. The trim removed 6 bases at V and 1 base at J, leaving 2 bases unmatched. The CDR3 DNA sequence: TGCGCCAGCATTGGACTAGCCCAAGAGACCCAGTACTTC. Encoded protein: CASIGLAQETQYF.

This chain links TRBV25-1 with TRBJ1-3; no clear D. CDR3 length equals 14 residues. Germline V CDR1 and CDR2: MGHDK, SYGVNS. V shed 3 bases and J shed 5 bases, with 11 bases lying between them. DNA of the CDR3: TGTGCCAGCAGTGATTTCACAAACCGAAACACCATATATTTT. Its translation: CASSDFTNRNTIYF.

The V call is TRBV29-1, the J call TRBJ1-1; D is undetermined. The CDR3 is 13 residues long. Trimming stripped 5 bases from V and 2 bases from J, with 12 bases between. Germline lookup yields CDR1 SQVTM and CDR2 ANQGSEA. The CDR3 bases are TGCAGCGTTAGGCTTTTGGAAAACACTGAAGCTTTCTTT. It translates to CSVRLLENTEAFF.